This T cell receptor beta chain was sequenced in a study of regulatory T cells in long-lasting Graves disease. Across the whole study: Antithyroid drug intake by newly diagnosed Graves' patients had lasted under 3 months.

Time point denoted: newly diagnosed GD, antithyroid drugs for less than 3 months. From PBMCs, RNA was extracted and then used to make the TCR library. Library construction for TCR beta used iRepertoire HTBI primers and Arm-PCR of CDR3 regions. TCRdb recomputed calls from the multiplex PCR reads with MiXCR, one row per CDR3 protein. The table includes 680,000 or so distinct CDR3 sequences, roughly 15% detected once. The study, taken as a whole, reports: The sample size was small, and this may have reduced accuracy.

CDR1 and CDR2 (germline): MNHNS, SASEGT. The CDR3 sequence is 15 residues long. V lost 0 bases and J 2 bases, leaving 10 bases between the germline ends. This clonotype came up many times. Its cognate antigen is unknown. This sample also belongs to another study, concerning T cells in Graves' hyperthyroidism and ophthalmopathy. That source adds: Also found in blood were most expanded thyroid clonotypes above 0.001.

Sequenced here: peripheral blood mononuclear cells (PBMCs), sampled at new diagnosis, from a patient treated with antithyroid drugs. The sequence derives from a woman aged 25-40 years with Graves disease. V gene TRBV6-1 combines with J gene TRBJ1-2; D may be TRBD1 (5 bases). CDR3 coding DNA: TGTGCCAGCAGTGAAGCGCGACAGATAAACTATGGCTACACCTTC. Translating it yields CASSEARQINYGYTF.